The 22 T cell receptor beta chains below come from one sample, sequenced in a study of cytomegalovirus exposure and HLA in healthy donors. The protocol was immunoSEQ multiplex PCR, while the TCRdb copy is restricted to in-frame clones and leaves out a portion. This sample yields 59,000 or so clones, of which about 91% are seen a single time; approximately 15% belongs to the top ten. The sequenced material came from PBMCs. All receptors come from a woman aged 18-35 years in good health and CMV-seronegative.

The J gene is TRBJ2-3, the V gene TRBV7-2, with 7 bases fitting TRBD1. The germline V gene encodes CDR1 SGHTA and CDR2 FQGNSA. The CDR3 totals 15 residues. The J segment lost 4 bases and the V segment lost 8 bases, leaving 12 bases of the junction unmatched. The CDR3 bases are TGTGCCAGCTCCCTCCAGGGGCAGGGGGCAGATACGCAGTATTTT. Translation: CASSLQGQGADTQYF.

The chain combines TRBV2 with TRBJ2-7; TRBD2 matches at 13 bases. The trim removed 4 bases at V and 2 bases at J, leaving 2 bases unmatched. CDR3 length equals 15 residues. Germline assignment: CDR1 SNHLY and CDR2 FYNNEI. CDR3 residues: CASSGTSGGPYEQYF. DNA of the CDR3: TGTGCCAGCAGTGGGACTAGCGGGGGACCCTACGAGCAGTACTTC. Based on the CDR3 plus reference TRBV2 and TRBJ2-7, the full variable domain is EPEVTQTPSHQVTQMGQEVILRCVPISNHLYFYWYRQILGQKVEFLVSFYNNEISEKSEIFDDQFSVERPDGSNFTLKIRSTKLEDSAMYFCASSGTSGGPYEQYFGPGTRLTVT.

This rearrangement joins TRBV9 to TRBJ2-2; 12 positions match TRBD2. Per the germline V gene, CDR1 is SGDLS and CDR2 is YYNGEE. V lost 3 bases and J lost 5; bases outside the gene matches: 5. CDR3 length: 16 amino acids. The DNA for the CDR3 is TGTGCCAGCAGCGGACTAGCGGGAGTATGGACCGGGGAGCTGTTTTTT. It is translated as CASSGLAGVWTGELFF.

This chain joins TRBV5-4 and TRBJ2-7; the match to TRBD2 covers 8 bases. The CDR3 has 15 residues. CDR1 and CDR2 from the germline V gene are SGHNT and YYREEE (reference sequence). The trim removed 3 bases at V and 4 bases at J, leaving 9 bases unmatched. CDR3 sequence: CASSSSGSQAYEQYF. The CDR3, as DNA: TGTGCCAGCAGCTCAAGCGGGAGTCAGGCATACGAGCAGTACTTC.

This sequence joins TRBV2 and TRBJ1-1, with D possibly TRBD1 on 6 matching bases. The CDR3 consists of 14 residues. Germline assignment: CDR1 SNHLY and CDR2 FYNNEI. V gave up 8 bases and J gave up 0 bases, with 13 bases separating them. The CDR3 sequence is CASLGQRMNTEAFF. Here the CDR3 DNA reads TGTGCCAGCTTAGGACAGCGAATGAACACTGAAGCTTTCTTT.

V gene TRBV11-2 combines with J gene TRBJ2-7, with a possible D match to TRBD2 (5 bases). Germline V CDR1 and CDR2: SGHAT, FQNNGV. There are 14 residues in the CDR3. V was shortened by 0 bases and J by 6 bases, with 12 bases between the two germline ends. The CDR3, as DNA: TGTGCCAGCAGCTTAGATGTGACCCGGGGCGAGCAGTACTTC. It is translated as CASSLDVTRGEQYF.

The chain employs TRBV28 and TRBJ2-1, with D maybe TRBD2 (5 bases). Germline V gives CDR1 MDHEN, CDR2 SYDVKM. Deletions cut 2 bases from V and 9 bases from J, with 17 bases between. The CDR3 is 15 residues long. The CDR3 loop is CASSLITRRASEQFF. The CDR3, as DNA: TGTGCCAGCAGTTTAATTACTAGAAGAGCGAGTGAGCAGTTCTTC.

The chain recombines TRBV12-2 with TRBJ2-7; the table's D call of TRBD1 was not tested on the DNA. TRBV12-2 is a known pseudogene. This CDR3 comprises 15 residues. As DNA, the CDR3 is TGTGCAAGTCGCTTGGTGGGACAGGGCCGTCGCGAGCAGTACTTC. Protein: CASRLVGQGRREQYF.

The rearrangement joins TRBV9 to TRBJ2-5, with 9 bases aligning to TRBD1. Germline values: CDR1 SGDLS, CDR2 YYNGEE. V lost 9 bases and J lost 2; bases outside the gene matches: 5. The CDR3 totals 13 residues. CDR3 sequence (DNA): TGTGCCACTCCGGGACAGGGACAAGAGACCCAGTACTTC. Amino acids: CATPGQGQETQYF.

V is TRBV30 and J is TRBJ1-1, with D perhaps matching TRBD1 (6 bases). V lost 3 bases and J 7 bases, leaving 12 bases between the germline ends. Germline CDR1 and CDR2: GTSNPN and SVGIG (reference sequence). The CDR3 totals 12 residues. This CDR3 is CAWRASQGEAFF. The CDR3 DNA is TGTGCCTGGAGAGCCTCACAGGGTGAAGCTTTCTTT. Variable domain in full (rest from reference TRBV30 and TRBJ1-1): SQTIHQWPATLVQPVGSPLSLECTVEGTSNPNLYWYRQAAGRGLQLLFYSVGIGQISSEVPQNLSASRPQDRQFILSSKKLLLSDSGFYLCAWRASQGEAFFGQGTRLTVV.

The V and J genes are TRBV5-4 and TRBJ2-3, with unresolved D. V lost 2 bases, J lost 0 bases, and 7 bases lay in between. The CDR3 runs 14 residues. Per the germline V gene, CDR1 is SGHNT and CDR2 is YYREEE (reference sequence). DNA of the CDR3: TGTGCCAGCAGCTTTGACACTAGCACAGATACGCAGTATTTT. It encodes CASSFDTSTDTQYF.

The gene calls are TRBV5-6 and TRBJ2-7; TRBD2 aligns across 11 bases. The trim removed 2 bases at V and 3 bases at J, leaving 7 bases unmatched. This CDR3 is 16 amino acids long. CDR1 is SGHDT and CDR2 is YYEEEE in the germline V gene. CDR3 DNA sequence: TGTGCCAGCAGCTTCGGCACGGGACTAGCGGTCTACGAGCAGTACTTC. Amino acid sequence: CASSFGTGLAVYEQYF.

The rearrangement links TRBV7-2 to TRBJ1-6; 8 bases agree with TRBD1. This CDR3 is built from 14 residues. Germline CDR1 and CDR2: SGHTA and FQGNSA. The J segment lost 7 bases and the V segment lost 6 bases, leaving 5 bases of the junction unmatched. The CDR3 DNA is TGTGCCAGCAGTCCTCAGGGGGCAAATTCACCCCTCCACTTT. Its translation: CASSPQGANSPLHF. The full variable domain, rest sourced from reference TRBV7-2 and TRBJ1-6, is GAGVSQSPSNKVTEKGKDVELRCDPISGHTALYWYRQSLGQGLEFLIYFQGNSAPDKSGLPSDRFSAERTGGSVSTLTIQRTQQEDSAVYLCASSPQGANSPLHFGNGTRLTVT.

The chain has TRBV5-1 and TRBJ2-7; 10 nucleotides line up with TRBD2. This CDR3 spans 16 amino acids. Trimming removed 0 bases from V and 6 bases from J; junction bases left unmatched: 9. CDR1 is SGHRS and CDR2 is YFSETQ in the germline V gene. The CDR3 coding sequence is TGCGCCAGCAGCTTGGCCGGGGTAGGGACTAGCGCCGAGCAGTACTTC. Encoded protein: CASSLAGVGTSAEQYF.

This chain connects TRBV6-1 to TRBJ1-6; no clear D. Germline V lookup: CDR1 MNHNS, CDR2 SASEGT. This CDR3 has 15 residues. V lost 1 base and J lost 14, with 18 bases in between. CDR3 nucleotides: TGTGCCAGCAGTGAAGGGGCGGGGTGGGTTGTAGCCCTCCACTTT. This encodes CASSEGAGWVVALHF.

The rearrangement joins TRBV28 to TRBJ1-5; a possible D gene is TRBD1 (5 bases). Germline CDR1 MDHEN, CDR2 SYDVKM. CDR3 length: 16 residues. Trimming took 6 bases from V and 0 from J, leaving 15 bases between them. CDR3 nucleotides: TGTGCCAGCAGCCCCCTGGACATAGATAGCAATCAGCCCCAGCATTTT. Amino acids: CASSPLDIDSNQPQHF.

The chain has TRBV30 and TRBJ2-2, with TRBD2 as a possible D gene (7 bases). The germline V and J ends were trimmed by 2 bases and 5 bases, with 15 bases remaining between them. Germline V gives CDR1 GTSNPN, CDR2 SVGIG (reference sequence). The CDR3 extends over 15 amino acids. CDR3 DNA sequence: TGTGCCTGGAGTAACCGGGGGGCGGGGACCGGGGAGCTGTTTTTT. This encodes CAWSNRGAGTGELFF.

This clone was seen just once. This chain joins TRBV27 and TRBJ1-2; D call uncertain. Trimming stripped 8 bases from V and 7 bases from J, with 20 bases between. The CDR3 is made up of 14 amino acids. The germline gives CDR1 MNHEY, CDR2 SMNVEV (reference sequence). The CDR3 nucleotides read TGTGCCAGCGCCGCCAGTCGGGAGTGGGGTGGCTACACCTTC. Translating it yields CASAASREWGGYTF.

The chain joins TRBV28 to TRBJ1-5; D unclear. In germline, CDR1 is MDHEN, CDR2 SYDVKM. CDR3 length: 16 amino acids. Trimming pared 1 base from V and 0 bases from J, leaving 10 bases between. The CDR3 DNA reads TGTGCCAGCAGTTTATTTTTCGGGAATAGCAATCAGCCCCAGCATTTT. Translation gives CASSLFFGNSNQPQHF.

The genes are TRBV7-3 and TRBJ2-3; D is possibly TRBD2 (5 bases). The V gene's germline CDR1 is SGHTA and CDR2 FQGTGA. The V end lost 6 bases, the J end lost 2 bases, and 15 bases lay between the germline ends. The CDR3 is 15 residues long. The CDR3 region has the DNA TGTGCCAGCAGTCCTACTAGTGTAACCACAGATACGCAGTATTTT. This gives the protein CASSPTSVTTDTQYF.

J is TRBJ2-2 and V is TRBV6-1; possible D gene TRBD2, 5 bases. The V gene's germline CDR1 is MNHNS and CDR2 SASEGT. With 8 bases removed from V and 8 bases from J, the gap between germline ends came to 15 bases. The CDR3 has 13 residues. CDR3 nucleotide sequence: TGTGCCAGCTCCGGACTCCTTCTTGGGGAGCTGTTTTTT. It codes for CASSGLLLGELFF.

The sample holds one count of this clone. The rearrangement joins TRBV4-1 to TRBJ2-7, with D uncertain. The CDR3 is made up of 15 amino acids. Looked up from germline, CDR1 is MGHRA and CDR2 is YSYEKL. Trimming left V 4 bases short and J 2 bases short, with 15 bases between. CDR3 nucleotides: TGCGCCAGCAGCCCACTAATTGACGGAACCTACGAGCAGTACTTC. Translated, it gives CASSPLIDGTYEQYF.